This T cell receptor beta chain was retrieved from a study of shared clonotypes between healthy human individuals. The overall study: CD4 naive and memory got three plates each, CD8 naive two, CD8 memory one. Study results and limitations: Compared with clonotypes that all four donors shared, non-shared clonotypes had lower generation probabilities.

With regard to this clone: Its cognate antigen is unknown.

The study ran the assay at deep level. Original methodology: ImmunoSEQ gave junction-only sequences without quality scores, so filtering differed. Only in-frame clones appear in the TCRdb table, and some are missing; sequencing was by immunoSEQ multiplex PCR. The D gene and trimming were derived from the DNA, and the V and J assignments and clone size from that table. The sample lists around 2,000,000 clones; over 85% were seen once. The ends were cut back, 1 base at V and 2 bases at J, with 2 bases in the middle. Germline V gene lookup returns CDR1 SEHNR and CDR2 FQNEAQ (reference sequence). The CDR3 length is 13 residues. Terminally differentiated effector memory CD45RA+ cells were excluded from the naive CD8 cells, which were CD45RO-negative and positively selected for CCR7.

This sequence joins TRBV7-9 and TRBJ2-2; no firm D call. This TCR derives from a man aged 18-30 years in good health. The material sequenced was naive CD8+ T cells sorted from blood. CDR3 sequence (DNA): TGTGCCAGCAGCTTAGATAACACCGGGGAGCTGTTTTTT. This codes for CASSLDNTGELFF.